This TCR beta chain was captured in a study of OX40 agonist ivuxolimab in advanced cancers. Libraries were prepared by immunoSEQ multiplex PCR; TCRdb keeps only in-frame clonotypes and omits some of them. The table shows 50,000 to 65,000 clones, with roughly 91% occurring only once. This clonotype was sampled from an adult with an advanced solid tumor such as melanoma, head and neck, liver or kidney cancer. The specimen comprised CD4+ or CD8+ T cells sorted from blood, sampled in a trial of the OX40 agonist ivuxolimab.

The CDR3 coding sequence is TGTGCCAGCAGTTTTCGGGACCGGAACCAAGAGACCCAGTACTTC. It codes for CASSFRDRNQETQYF. The J gene is TRBJ2-5, the V gene TRBV28; possibly TRBD1 or TRBD2 for D (5 bases each). The CDR3 is 15 amino acids. Trimming removed 3 bases at V and 0 bases at J, with 11 bases between. The germline V gene encodes CDR1 MDHEN and CDR2 SYDVKM.